Each of the 10 T cell receptor beta chains below was sequenced from the same sample in a study of post-analysis software for immune sequencing data. Whole-study findings and limits: Elevated frequency relative to controls characterized four or five TRBV segments in patients, TRBV5-6, TRBV5-1 and TRBV20-1 among them.

No antigen has been assigned to these receptors. cDNA libraries of TCR beta carried unique molecular identifiers. TCRdb called the PCR reads again in MiXCR, with one record for every CDR3 protein. The sample holds about 770,000 distinct CDR3 sequences, 35% to 55% seen once. The source material was blood. These receptors were collected from a girl aged 5-17 years with multiple sclerosis.

This chain connects TRBV7-2 to TRBJ2-3; the D is unclear. Trimming removed 5 bases at V and 5 bases at J, with 14 bases between. The germline CDR1 and CDR2 sequences are SGHTA and FQGNSA. This CDR3 spans 14 amino acids. As DNA, the CDR3 is TGTGCCAGCAGCCCCTTGATGGGCAGAGATACGCAGTATTTT. It translates to CASSPLMGRDTQYF.

The chain couples TRBV12-3 or TRBV12-4 to TRBJ2-3; D not certain. Trimming took off 11 bases at V and 4 bases at J, with 16 bases between the two ends. The CDR3 spans 13 residues. CDR3 residues: CAVGFSQPDTQYF. Here the CDR3 DNA reads TGTGCCGTCGGTTTCTCCCAACCAGATACGCAGTATTTT.

This clonotype was seen a few times. The chain is built from TRBV6-1 and TRBJ2-3; D unresolved. The CDR3 covers 14 residues. Germline CDR1 reads MNHNS; CDR2 reads SASEGT. V was trimmed by 2 bases and J by 2 bases, leaving 8 bases between them. The CDR3 loop is CASSELSYTDTQYF. The CDR3 region has the DNA TGTGCCAGCAGTGAACTGAGCTACACAGATACGCAGTATTTT.

The gene calls are TRBV7-3 and TRBJ2-3; tentatively, D is TRBD2 (5 bases). Germline lookup yields CDR1 SGHTA and CDR2 FQGTGA. The ends were cut back, 1 base at V and 1 base at J, with 12 bases in the middle. The CDR3 runs 16 residues. The CDR3 sequence is CASSLRRAVGTDTQYF. CDR3 nucleotide sequence: TGTGCCAGCAGCTTAAGGCGAGCGGTAGGCACAGATACGCAGTATTTT.

There are a few counts of this clonotype. V is TRBV15 and J is TRBJ2-3, with D hard to call. The length of the CDR3 is 15 residues. Germline V gene sequence: CDR1 LNHNV, CDR2 YYDKDF (reference sequence). With 3 bases removed from V and 2 bases from J, the gap between germline ends came to 12 bases. This CDR3 reads CATSSKWLITDTQYF. CDR3 DNA: TGTGCCACCAGCAGCAAATGGCTAATCACAGATACGCAGTATTTT. The variable domain in full, completed from reference TRBV15 and TRBJ2-3, reads DAMVIQNPRYQVTQFGKPVTLSCSQTLNHNVMYWYQQKSSQAPKLLFHYYDKDFNNEADTPDNFQSRRPNTSFCFLDIRSPGLGDTAMYLCATSSKWLITDTQYFGPGTRLTVL.

The CDR3 loop is CASEDRGNIEAFF. The CDR3 DNA sequence: TGTGCCAGCGAAGACAGGGGGAATATTGAAGCTTTCTTT. This chain uses TRBV6-1 with TRBJ1-1; 9 nucleotides line up with TRBD1. Germline lookup yields CDR1 MNHNS and CDR2 SASEGT. Trimming cost V 8 bases and J 7 bases; bases outside gene matches: 8. The CDR3 consists of 13 residues.

This clonotype was detected once. This chain links TRBV20-1 with TRBJ2-1; 12 nucleotides agree with TRBD2. V was pared by 5 bases and J by 9 bases, with 5 bases of the junction left unmatched. The length of the CDR3 is 13 residues. In germline, CDR1 is DFQATT, CDR2 SNEGSKA (reference sequence). CDR3 protein: CSAWTSGTLEQFF. The DNA of the CDR3 is TGCAGTGCTTGGACTAGCGGGACCCTTGAGCAGTTCTTC.

This clonotype is a singleton in its sample. The gene calls are TRBV5-6 and TRBJ1-5, with 12 bases identical to TRBD1. V shed 3 bases and J 7 bases; nucleotides not matched to a gene: 5. CDR3 length: 15 amino acids. Germline V gene lookup returns CDR1 SGHDT and CDR2 YYEEEE. CDR3 nucleotides: TGTGCCAGCAGCTCGGGACAGGGGGCTCTGCAGCCCCAGCATTTT. Translating it yields CASSSGQGALQPQHF.

This clonotype was detected many times. The chain has TRBV20-1 and TRBJ2-5, with D perhaps given as TRBD1 or TRBD2 (5 bases each). CDR1 DFQATT and CDR2 SNEGSKA come from the germline V gene (reference sequence). The CDR3 extends over 14 amino acids. Trimming took 6 bases from V and 2 from J, leaving 16 bases between them. For the CDR3, the DNA is TGCAGTGCGAGGGGTGGGGAAAGACAAGAGACCCAGTACTTC. Translated, it gives CSARGGERQETQYF.

This clonotype was seen a few times. The chain joins TRBV4-1 to TRBJ2-3; D not certain. Per the germline V gene, CDR1 is MGHRA and CDR2 is YSYEKL. V lost 0 bases and J 4 bases, leaving 11 bases between the germline ends. The CDR3 is 15 amino acids. The CDR3 is CASSQDYRTADTQYF. The CDR3 bases are TGCGCCAGCAGCCAAGACTATCGGACGGCAGATACGCAGTATTTT.